This T cell receptor beta chain comes out of a study of blood T cell repertoires in COVID-19. Looking at the study overall: From the United States, Italy and Spain came samples of acute and convalescent COVID-19. The cDNA or gDNA used as material had been derived from T cells, B-cell-depleted T cells, or PBMCs.

Study processing details: Estimated nucleated cell counts came from reference gene primer amplification. Clones were sequenced by immunoSEQ multiplex PCR, and TCRdb holds only the in-frame ones, with some missing. V and J calls and clone size are as listed in that table; D and trimming were resolved from the DNA. The sample contains about 90,000 clones, 76% of which appear only once. The ends were cut back, 0 bases at V and 0 bases at J, with 10 bases in the middle. Germline V gene sequence: CDR1 SGHNT, CDR2 YYREEE (reference sequence). The CDR3 has 15 residues. The sequence was obtained from a man between 65 and 85 years old with acute or convalescent COVID-19. The chain employs TRBV5-4 and TRBJ2-7; D unresolved. Sequenced material: peripheral blood. DNA of the CDR3: TGTGCCAGCAGCTTGGTCGGGTCGAGCTCCTACGAGCAGTACTTC. Its protein is CASSLVGSSSYEQYF.